These 11 T cell receptor beta chains came from one sample sequenced in a study of blood T cell repertoires in COVID-19. Measured with immunoSEQ multiplex PCR; TCRdb has only the in-frame clones, and not every one. The sample shows 150,000 to 200,000 clones, about 80% of them seen only once. Source material: peripheral blood. The receptors derive from a woman over 75 with acute or convalescent COVID-19.

The chain is built from TRBV12-3 or TRBV12-4 and TRBJ1-6; D is ambiguous. V was cut by 6 bases and J by 8 bases, with 8 bases left in between. The CDR3 covers 12 residues. The CDR3 DNA sequence: TGTGCCAGCAGCCCGGGGTATTCACCCCTCCACTTT. As protein: CASSPGYSPLHF.

V usage is TRBV10-1 and J usage is TRBJ2-7, with D possibly TRBD1 on 5 matching bases. CDR1 and CDR2 from the germline V gene are WNHNN and SYGVQD (reference sequence). This CDR3 contains 14 residues. Deletions cut 6 bases from V and 2 bases from J, with 14 bases between. CDR3 in DNA: TGCGCCAGCAGCGCCTTGACAGAACCCTACGAGCAGTACTTC. The encoded protein is CASSALTEPYEQYF.

The chain employs TRBV7-9 and TRBJ2-1; 14 nucleotides match TRBD2. The germline CDR1 and CDR2 sequences are SEHNR and FQNEAQ (reference sequence). The CDR3 totals 18 residues. V was clipped by 5 bases and J by 7 bases; unmatched bases: 13. The CDR3 DNA is TGTGCCAGCAGCCCCCAAATCCCGGGACTAGCGGGAGCTAATGAGCAGTTCTTC. Protein: CASSPQIPGLAGANEQFF. Full variable domain (remainder filled in from reference TRBV7-9 and TRBJ2-1): DTGVSQNPRHKITKRGQNVTFRCDPISEHNRLYWYRQTLGQGPEFLTYFQNEAQLEKSRLLSDRFSAERPKGSFSTLEIQRTEQGDSAMYLCASSPQIPGLAGANEQFFGPGTRLTVL.

CDR3 loop: CASSLGGGANTGELFF. The DNA of the CDR3 is TGTGCCAGCAGCTTAGGAGGGGGCGCGAACACCGGGGAGCTGTTTTTT. This chain links TRBV7-9 with TRBJ2-2, with TRBD1 identical over 7 bases. The CDR3 runs 16 residues. Germline CDR1 SEHNR, CDR2 FQNEAQ (reference sequence). V lost 1 base to trimming and J lost 0 bases; unmatched junction nucleotides: 2.

V gene TRBV19 combines with J gene TRBJ2-7, with 8 bases fitting TRBD1. Germline V gene sequence: CDR1 LNHDA, CDR2 SQIVND (reference sequence). This CDR3 comprises 15 residues. V gave up 0 bases and J gave up 2 bases; unmatched junction bases: 3. In DNA form, the CDR3 reads TGTGCCAGTAGTATAGAGCAGGGGGCAACCTACGAGCAGTACTTC. Translation: CASSIEQGATYEQYF.

This clone was seen only a few times. The rearrangement uses TRBV7-9 and TRBJ1-5; D not certain. CDR1 SEHNR and CDR2 FQNEAQ come from the germline V gene (reference sequence). The V end lost 0 bases, the J end lost 3 bases, and 9 bases lay between the germline ends. The CDR3 totals 15 residues. The CDR3 loop is CASSLAGSPNQPQHF. The CDR3, as DNA: TGTGCCAGCAGCTTAGCCGGGTCCCCCAATCAGCCCCAGCATTTT.

Remarks on this clone: Other nucleotide sequences from this sample produce the same CDR3. The genes are TRBV19 and TRBJ1-4; no clear D gene. The germline V and J ends were trimmed by 3 bases and 1 base, with 6 bases remaining between them. Germline V lookup: CDR1 LNHDA, CDR2 SQIVND (reference sequence). The CDR3 length is 14 residues. The CDR3 sequence: CASSIRGTNEKLFF. DNA for the CDR3: TGTGCCAGTAGTATCCGCGGAACTAATGAAAAACTGTTTTTT.

This chain connects TRBV19 to TRBJ2-5, with a weak D call TRBD1 (5 bases). The CDR3 extends over 15 amino acids. Germline CDR1 LNHDA, CDR2 SQIVND (reference sequence). Trimming took 2 bases from V and 5 from J, leaving 15 bases between them. Here the CDR3 DNA reads TGTGCCAGTAGTATAATGCAGGGCGGCCAGGAGACCCAGTACTTC. The encoded protein is CASSIMQGGQETQYF.

The rearrangement uses TRBV7-8 and TRBJ2-5, with TRBD2 identical over 9 bases. This CDR3 has 17 residues. The J segment lost 5 bases and the V segment lost 1 base, leaving 11 bases of the junction unmatched. Per germline, CDR1 SGHVS and CDR2 FQNEAQ. The CDR3 sequence is CASSLGGSGRSGETQYF. CDR3 nucleotide sequence: TGTGCCAGCAGCTTAGGAGGTAGCGGGAGATCTGGGGAGACCCAGTACTTC.

Ten or more counts support this clone. The rearrangement joins TRBV2 to TRBJ1-1; 7 nucleotides agree with TRBD1. CDR1 is SNHLY and CDR2 is FYNNEI in the germline V gene. The length of the CDR3 is 13 residues. Trimming at V came to 5 bases and at J to 3 bases, leaving 3 bases not matched to a gene. The CDR3 spells CASSRQGYTEAFF. The CDR3 region has the DNA TGTGCCAGCAGTCGACAGGGTTACACTGAAGCTTTCTTT.

The chain couples TRBV9 to TRBJ1-6, with D maybe TRBD1 (6 bases). The CDR3 has 16 amino acids. Trimming shortened V by 5 bases and J by 9 bases, and 21 bases separated the two germline ends. Germline lookup yields CDR1 SGDLS and CDR2 YYNGEE. CDR3 coding DNA: TGTGCCAGCAGTAGGGACTCGGGGGGGCTGGGTTCACCCCTCCACTTT. Its protein product is CASSRDSGGLGSPLHF. The full variable domain, with the rest looked up from reference TRBV9 and TRBJ1-6, is DSGVTQTPKHLITATGQRVTLRCSPRSGDLSVYWYQQSLDQGLQFLIQYYNGEERAKGNILERFSAQQFPDLHSELNLSSLELGDSALYFCASSRDSGGLGSPLHFGNGTRLTVT.